These 6 T cell receptor beta chains originate from one sample sequenced in a study of blood T cell repertoires in COVID-19. The assay was immunoSEQ multiplex PCR, and TCRdb's table has in-frame clones only and misses some. The sample consists of roughly 300,000 clones, 70% to 90% of them appearing once. The sequenced sample consisted of PBMCs or T cells enriched from blood (not recorded which). The receptor source for this set is a woman in her thirties who had recovered from COVID-19.

The chain couples TRBV10-3 to TRBJ2-7, with 8 bases matching TRBD2. The CDR3 runs to 16 residues. With V trimmed by 6 bases and J by 1 base, 11 bases remained unmatched. CDR1 and CDR2 (germline): ENHRY, SYGVKD. In DNA form, the CDR3 reads TGTGCCATCAGCCCTATAGCGGGGAGGCCGTCCTACGAGCAGTACTTC. Its protein is CAISPIAGRPSYEQYF.

The gene calls are TRBV6-5 and TRBJ1-5; perhaps TRBD1 as D (6 bases). Germline loops: CDR1 MNHEY, CDR2 SVGAGI. The CDR3 totals 14 residues. The germline V and J ends were trimmed by 5 bases and 4 bases, with 12 bases remaining between them. CDR3 sequence: CASSPTGTNQPQHF. In DNA, the CDR3 is TGTGCCAGCAGTCCGACAGGTACGAATCAGCCCCAGCATTTT.

The chain is built from TRBV14 and TRBJ2-5; TRBD1 might be the D (6 bases). From germline, CDR1 is SGHDN and CDR2 FVKESK. This CDR3 spans 17 amino acids. The V gene lost 6 bases and the J gene lost 6 bases, with 26 bases spanning the gap. For the CDR3, the DNA is TGTGCCAGCAGGGTGGGGGCGGAAAACAACCTAAGTAAGACCCAGTACTTC. It is translated as CASRVGAENNLSKTQYF.

This sequence joins TRBV19 and TRBJ2-1; TRBD2 matches 10 bases. The length of the CDR3 is 13 residues. Germline-derived CDR1 and CDR2 are LNHDA and SQIVND (reference sequence). Trimming removed 7 bases from V and 7 bases from J; junction bases left unmatched: 4. CDR3 in amino acids: CASMPSGGNEQFF. The CDR3 DNA follows: TGTGCCAGTATGCCTAGCGGGGGAAATGAGCAGTTCTTC.

The chain combines TRBV6-2 or TRBV6-3 with TRBJ1-5; 7 nucleotides match TRBD1. Per the germline V gene, CDR1 is MNHEY and CDR2 is SVGEGT. The CDR3 totals 15 residues. V dropped 2 bases and J dropped 2; count of bases not matched to a gene: 3. CDR3 residues: CASSYRGQGNQPQHF. The CDR3, as DNA: TGTGCCAGCAGTTACAGAGGACAGGGCAATCAGCCCCAGCATTTT.

This clone has only a few counts. V usage is TRBV15 and J usage is TRBJ1-1; D gene ambiguous. Trimming removed 0 bases at V and 3 bases at J, with 8 bases between. Germline V gives CDR1 LNHNV, CDR2 YYDKDF (reference sequence). The CDR3 totals 14 residues. The CDR3 bases are TGTGCCACCAGCAGAGATGCCGCGGACACTGAAGCTTTCTTT. Its translation is CATSRDAADTEAFF.